The rows below give T cell receptor beta chains drawn from one sample of a study of early T cells in non-severe SARS-CoV-2 infection. TCRdb reprocessed the 5' RACE reads via MiXCR and lists one record per CDR3 protein. The repertoire consists of about 79,000 distinct CDR3 sequences, with roughly an eighth occurring once and the leading ten covering roughly 5.5%. Sample: whole blood. The receptor source for this set is an adult who was a healthcare worker with PCR-confirmed SARS-CoV-2 infection or an uninfected control (not recorded which). CDR3s include the opening cysteine and the closing phenylalanine or tryptophan. D genes are given only for firm matches. Size values are once, few and many counts, or a class for expanded clones, and some rows have none.

TGTGCCAGCAGCCAAGGACCGACAGGGGTGTATGGATCGGCTTTCTTT | CASSQGPTGVYGSAFF | few | TRBD1 | TRBJ1-1 | TRBV11-2
TGTACCAGCAGTTTGGGGGGGTTAAGGAGTAATGATCAGCCCCAGCATTTT | CTSSLGGLRSNDQPQHF | few | . | TRBJ1-5 | TRBV6-5
TGTGTCAGCAGCTTAGCGCTTAGGGAAAAACTGTTTTTT | CVSSLALREKLFF | . | . | TRBJ1-4 | TRBV7-9
TGCGCCAGCAGCTTGGCAACAGGGGGCGACTTGATCTACGAGCAGTACTTC | CASSLATGGDLIYEQYF | few | TRBD1 | TRBJ2-7 | TRBV5-1
TGTGCCAGCAGCCCTAGACAGAAGTATGAAGCTTTCTTT | CASSPRQKYEAFF | many | . | TRBJ1-1 | TRBV11-2
TGTGCCAGCTCACCGGAAGATCTTGCAACTAATGAAAAACTGTTTTTT | CASSPEDLATNEKLFF | few | . | TRBJ1-4 | TRBV18
TGTGCCTGGGCAGCGGGGGGCGTTGGGACCGGGGAGCTGTTTTTT | CAWAAGGVGTGELFF | . | TRBD2 | TRBJ2-2 | TRBV30
TGTGCCAGCAGTGGGGGCAGGGGGCAGGGCACAGATACGCAGTATTTT | CASSGGRGQGTDTQYF | many | TRBD1 | TRBJ2-3 | TRBV6-4
TGTGCCAGCAGCTTGCTTGACGACTCAGATACGCAGTATTTT | CASSLLDDSDTQYF | . | . | TRBJ2-3 | TRBV5-5
TGTGCCAGCAGCCCCCTTACGGGATTC | CASSPLTGF | few | . | TRBJ2-7 | TRBV28
TGTGCCAGCAGCAGACAGGCCCTAGGCTACGAGCAGTACTTC | CASSRQALGYEQYF | few | . | TRBJ2-7 | TRBV6-6
TGTGCCAGCAGCTCGAGGGGACAGATCCGCACAGATACGCAGTATTTT | CASSSRGQIRTDTQYF | few | TRBD1 | TRBJ2-3 | TRBV7-9
TGTGCCAGTAGTATGATGGGTAGCGGGAGAGACAATGAGCAGTTCTTC | CASSMMGSGRDNEQFF | . | TRBD2 | TRBJ2-1 | TRBV19
TGTGCCAGCAGCGTAGGGGGCGGGACTGGCGAGCAGTACTTC | CASSVGGGTGEQYF | many | . | TRBJ2-7 | TRBV9
TGTGCCAGCAGTGTAAACAGGGAACAGCCCCAGCATTTT | CASSVNREQPQHF | few | . | TRBJ1-5 | TRBV27
TGCGCCAGCAGCACCCCCAGGGTGTTCGAGACCCAGTACTTC | CASSTPRVFETQYF | many | . | TRBJ2-5 | TRBV5-1
TGCGCCAGCAGATTTACTAGCGGGGCCTCAGATACGCAGTATTTT | CASRFTSGASDTQYF | . | TRBD2 | TRBJ2-3 | TRBV5-1
TGCAGCGTTGACGGACTGAACACCGGGGAGCTGTTTTTT | CSVDGLNTGELFF | few | . | TRBJ2-2 | TRBV29-1
TGTGCCAGCAGCGTAGCTGCGGGAGTAGCGGATAAAGAAGAGACCCAGTACTTC | CASSVAAGVADKEETQYF | few | TRBD2 | TRBJ2-5 | TRBV9
TGTGCCAGCAGTACAGGGACTGCCGGGGACACCATATATTTT | CASSTGTAGDTIYF | many | . | TRBJ1-3 | TRBV12-3/TRBV12-4
TGCGCCAGCAGCCCCCTGACAGGATACAATGTGCAGTTCTTC | CASSPLTGYNVQFF | . | . | TRBJ2-1 | TRBV5-1
TGTGCCAGCAGCTTGACAGGGGCCTTGTCCTACGAGCAGTACTTC | CASSLTGALSYEQYF | . | TRBD1 | TRBJ2-7 | TRBV28
TGCGCCAGCAGCTTGGAGGGTGGCACCGGGGAGCTGTTTTTT | CASSLEGGTGELFF | . | . | TRBJ2-2 | TRBV5-1
TGTGCCAGCAGCCCTCGGACAGGGGGCGTGAACACTGAAGCTTTCTTT | CASSPRTGGVNTEAFF | few | TRBD1 | TRBJ1-1 | TRBV9
TGCGCCAGCAGTGACGGAGGGACCCAGTACTTC | CASSDGGTQYF | . | . | TRBJ2-5 | TRBV10-2
TGTGCCAGCAGTTTAACAGGCGCCTTTGGGGGAGCTTTCTTT | CASSLTGAFGGAFF | . | . | TRBJ1-1 | TRBV28
TGTGCCAGCAGTTTATCGTTCGGGGATACGCAGTATTTT | CASSLSFGDTQYF | . | . | TRBJ2-3 | TRBV27
TGCGCCAGCAGCTACAGGGAGGCAGATACGCAGTATTTT | CASSYREADTQYF | many | . | TRBJ2-3 | TRBV5-1
TGTGCCAGCAGTGAGGGGACAGGGCCCTATGGCTACACCTTC | CASSEGTGPYGYTF | . | TRBD1 | TRBJ1-2 | TRBV25-1
TGCAGCGGGACTTCAGAGACCCAGTACTTC | CSGTSETQYF | . | . | TRBJ2-5 | TRBV29-1
TGCGCCAGCAGCCAAGTCGTCGGTGCGGGAGGGAGCACAGATACGCAGTATTTT | CASSQVVGAGGSTDTQYF | few | TRBD2 | TRBJ2-3 | TRBV4-1
TGTGCCAGCAGTCCCACAGGACCTAATGAAAAACTGTTTTTT | CASSPTGPNEKLFF | . | . | TRBJ1-4 | TRBV12-3/TRBV12-4
TGTGCCAGCAGCTTAGCGGTCAGTATCGGCTACACCTTC | CASSLAVSIGYTF | few | . | TRBJ1-2 | TRBV7-9
TGCAGCGTTAGGTATAACTATGGCTACACCTTC | CSVRYNYGYTF | many | . | TRBJ1-2 | TRBV29-1
TGTGCCAGCAGTTTACCCTTCCGACAGGCTGAACACTATGGCTACACCTTC | CASSLPFRQAEHYGYTF | . | . | TRBJ1-2 | TRBV28
TGTGCCAGCAGTTCCCTAGCGGGGAGCTCCTACGAGCAGTACTTC | CASSSLAGSSYEQYF | . | TRBD2 | TRBJ2-7 | TRBV12-3/TRBV12-4
TGTGCCAGCAGTGAAGAGAGGGAGTACCAAGAGACCCAGTACTTC | CASSEEREYQETQYF | few | . | TRBJ2-5 | TRBV12-3/TRBV12-4
TGTGCCAGCAGCTTATCGAGGTCAGGGGCGAACACTGAAGCTTTCTTT | CASSLSRSGANTEAFF | . | . | TRBJ1-1 | TRBV7-8
TGTGCCAGCAGTTTTGGACAGATCGGTCAGGCCCAGCATTTT | CASSFGQIGQAQHF | . | . | TRBJ1-5 | TRBV28
TGTGCCAGCAGTAAGGACAGCTACGAGCAGTACTTC | CASSKDSYEQYF | few | . | TRBJ2-7 | TRBV2
TGTGCCAGCAGTTACTCCGGGACAGTCACTGAAGCTTTCTTT | CASSYSGTVTEAFF | many | TRBD1 | TRBJ1-1 | TRBV6-5
TGTGCCAGCAGTTTTACAAAACCTGCTAGCACAGATACGCAGTATTTT | CASSFTKPASTDTQYF | many | . | TRBJ2-3 | TRBV12-3/TRBV12-4
TGTGCCAGCAGCTTAAGCAGCAGGGCAACCACAGACTATGGCTACACCTTC | CASSLSSRATTDYGYTF | . | . | TRBJ1-2 | TRBV7-2
TGTGCCAGCAGCCTTAGAAGTGGCAGGGAAAGCAATCAGCCCCAGCATTTT | CASSLRSGRESNQPQHF | few | . | TRBJ1-5 | TRBV7-6
TGTGCCAGCAGCATGGACAGGGGGCAAAATGAGCAGTTCTTC | CASSMDRGQNEQFF | . | TRBD1 | TRBJ2-1 | TRBV7-2
TGTGCCAGCAGCGTAGTGGACAGGACGAACACCGGGGAGCTGTTTTTT | CASSVVDRTNTGELFF | few | TRBD1 | TRBJ2-2 | TRBV9